The 15 T cell receptor beta chains below come from one sample, sequenced in a study of blood T cell repertoires in COVID-19. TCRdb's copy holds only in-frame clones and misses some; the assay was immunoSEQ multiplex PCR. Of more than 100,000 clones in the sample, about three quarters were seen once. The sequencing sample was made of peripheral blood. All receptors come from a human donor with acute or convalescent COVID-19. The donor label of this sample is uncertain.

V and J are TRBV29-1 and TRBJ1-4, with D unclear. Trimming shortened V by 1 base and J by 4 bases, and 4 bases separated the two germline ends. The length of the CDR3 is 12 residues. Germline V gene lookup returns CDR1 SQVTM and CDR2 ANQGSEA. The CDR3, as DNA: TGCAGCGTTGAAGGCAGTAATGAAAAACTGTTTTTT. Its protein is CSVEGSNEKLFF. Full variable domain (remainder filled in from reference TRBV29-1 and TRBJ1-4): SAVISQKPSRDICQRGTSLTIQCQVDSQVTMMFWYRQQPGQSLTLIATANQGSEATYESGFVIDKFPISRPNLTFSTLTVSNMSPEDSSIYLCSVEGSNEKLFFGSGTQLSVL.

The J gene is TRBJ1-5, the V gene TRBV19; D perhaps matches TRBD1 (6 bases). This CDR3 is built from 16 residues. Trimming took off 5 bases at V and 3 bases at J, with 17 bases between the two ends. Germline V lookup: CDR1 LNHDA, CDR2 SQIVND (reference sequence). CDR3 nucleotides: TGTGCCAGTAGTGCATACAGGGCCACCTTCAATCAGCCCCAGCATTTT. It codes for CASSAYRATFNQPQHF. The whole variable domain, filled in from reference TRBV19 and TRBJ1-5, reads DGGITQSPKYLFRKEGQNVTLSCEQNLNHDAMYWYRQDPGQGLRLIYYSQIVNDFQKGDIAEGYSVSREKKESFPLTVTSAQKNPTAFYLCASSAYRATFNQPQHFGDGTRLSIL.

The V and J genes are TRBV10-2 and TRBJ2-1; TRBD2 might be the D (7 bases). Trimming shortened V by 1 base and J by 6 bases, and 10 bases separated the two germline ends. CDR3 length: 14 residues. Germline CDR1 WSHSY, CDR2 SAAADI. The CDR3: CASSEWGGANEQFF. The CDR3 nucleotides are TGCGCCAGCAGTGAGTGGGGGGGGGCCAATGAGCAGTTCTTC.

The genes are TRBV19 and TRBJ2-1; D remains unclear. Trimming pared 3 bases from V and 3 bases from J, leaving 12 bases between. The CDR3 is 15 residues long. The germline gives CDR1 LNHDA, CDR2 SQIVND (reference sequence). The CDR3 loop reads CASSIRGSDYNEQFF. Here the CDR3 DNA reads TGTGCCAGTAGTATTAGAGGTTCGGACTACAATGAGCAGTTCTTC. Based on the CDR3 plus reference TRBV19 and TRBJ2-1, the full variable domain is DGGITQSPKYLFRKEGQNVTLSCEQNLNHDAMYWYRQDPGQGLRLIYYSQIVNDFQKGDIAEGYSVSREKKESFPLTVTSAQKNPTAFYLCASSIRGSDYNEQFFGPGTRLTVL.

The J gene is TRBJ2-1, the V gene TRBV6-4; 8 nucleotides align to TRBD2. The V segment lost 2 bases and the J segment 10 bases; nucleotides outside the gene matches: 10. Germline CDR1 reads MRHNA; CDR2 reads SNTAGT. There are 15 residues in the CDR3. CDR3 sequence (DNA): TGTGCCAGCAGTGACGGGGCGGGGGGAGCCGGCGAGCAGTTCTTC. The encoded protein is CASSDGAGGAGEQFF.

V and J are TRBV19 and TRBJ1-5; TRBD1 matches at 7 bases. CDR3 length: 14 residues. V lost 3 bases, J lost 5 bases, and 4 bases stayed unmatched. Germline V lookup: CDR1 LNHDA, CDR2 SQIVND (reference sequence). CDR3 loop: CASSIWQGDQPQHF. The CDR3 bases are TGTGCCAGTAGTATTTGGCAGGGGGATCAGCCCCAGCATTTT.

This clone was recorded at least ten times. Additional DNA sequences in this sample encode the identical CDR3. The chain uses TRBV5-1 and TRBJ1-4, with a weak D call TRBD1 (6 bases). The CDR3 length is 15 residues. Germline loops: CDR1 SGHRS, CDR2 YFSETQ. V lost 2 bases and J 6 bases, leaving 14 bases between the germline ends. The CDR3 nucleotides read TGCGCCAGCAGCTTACAGGGATCGCGGGATGAAAAACTGTTTTTT. It codes for CASSLQGSRDEKLFF.

This chain joins TRBV2 and TRBJ2-2, with TRBD2 matching 14 bases. The ends lost 6 bases at V and 1 base at J; junction bases unmatched: 4. The germline CDR1 and CDR2 sequences are SNHLY and FYNNEI. The CDR3 runs to 17 residues. CDR3: CASRFGLAGGNTGELFF. In DNA, the CDR3 is TGTGCCAGCAGATTCGGACTAGCGGGGGGGAACACCGGGGAGCTGTTTTTT. The variable domain in full, completed from reference TRBV2 and TRBJ2-2, reads EPEVTQTPSHQVTQMGQEVILRCVPISNHLYFYWYRQILGQKVEFLVSFYNNEISEKSEIFDDQFSVERPDGSNFTLKIRSTKLEDSAMYFCASRFGLAGGNTGELFFGEGSRLTVL.

The J gene is TRBJ2-7, the V gene TRBV10-3, with TRBD2 matching 7 bases. Trimming removed 10 bases from V and 3 bases from J; junction bases left unmatched: 12. This CDR3 has 14 amino acids. Germline V lookup: CDR1 ENHRY, CDR2 SYGVKD. The CDR3, as DNA: TGTGCCACTACTTGGGGAGGGAGCCTCTACGAGCAGTACTTC. Translation: CATTWGGSLYEQYF.

Remarks on this clone: One junction end does not reproduce the germline sequence, and a read error may be involved. The CDR3 spells CASSKVRGQDTGELFF. CDR3 coding DNA: TGTGCTAGCAGCAAAGTCAGGGGGCAGGACACCGGGGAGCTGTTTTTT. The V call is TRBV7-7, the J call TRBJ2-2, with 8 bases aligning to TRBD1. The CDR3 loop spans 16 amino acids. Looked up from germline, CDR1 is SSHAT and CDR2 is FNYEAQ (reference sequence).

This clone was detected only a few times. This chain links TRBV5-1 with TRBJ1-6; D is uncertain. CDR1 is SGHRS, CDR2 YFSETQ, per germline. The V end was cut by 1 base, the J end by 8 bases, with 10 bases between. This CDR3 comprises 14 residues. The CDR3 coding sequence is TGCGCCAGCAGCTTGAGTATCGGAGATTCACCCCTCCACTTT. Translated: CASSLSIGDSPLHF.

The chain has TRBV24-1 and TRBJ1-2, with a weak D call TRBD1 (6 bases). This CDR3 has 15 residues. Deletions cut 3 bases from V and 0 bases from J, with 10 bases between. The germline V gene has CDR1 KGHDR and CDR2 SFDVKD. The CDR3 reads CATSDTRTANYGYTF. For the CDR3, the DNA is TGTGCCACCAGTGATACCCGGACAGCTAACTATGGCTACACCTTC.

CDR3 coding DNA: TGCGCCAGCAGTGTTAGAAAGGGGGACGCTAACTATGGCTACACCTTC. Its translation: CASSVRKGDANYGYTF. V and J are TRBV5-1 and TRBJ1-2; maybe TRBD1 (6 bases). CDR3 length: 16 residues. V gave up 5 bases and J gave up 0 bases, with 17 bases separating them. Germline V gene sequence: CDR1 SGHRS, CDR2 YFSETQ.

This chain connects TRBV24-1 to TRBJ2-1; tentative D call: TRBD2 (5 bases). Trimming pared 3 bases from V and 7 bases from J, leaving 18 bases between. The CDR3 runs 16 residues. Germline loops: CDR1 KGHDR, CDR2 SFDVKD. Written as DNA, the CDR3 is TGTGCCACCAGTGATACCGGGATCAGTTTGAGGAATGAGCAGTTCTTC. It specifies CATSDTGISLRNEQFF.

This clone was observed a few times. The chain employs TRBV29-1 and TRBJ1-1; possible D gene TRBD1, 5 bases. Germline V lookup: CDR1 SQVTM, CDR2 ANQGSEA. V was shortened by 7 bases and J by 7 bases, with 19 bases between the two germline ends. CDR3 length equals 13 residues. CDR3 loop: CSARSTGTLEAFF. The CDR3 nucleotides are TGCAGCGCCCGAAGCACAGGAACCCTTGAAGCTTTCTTT.